This record covers a single TCR beta chain. Its antigen remains unknown. TCR beta VDJ and CDR3 were profiled, and genomic DNA was the template. TCRdb re-called the reads with MiXCR, one entry per CDR3 protein. The sample yields around 200,000 distinct CDR3 sequences, around 50% seen once. These data are taken from a study of CD8+CD57+ T cells in acquired aplastic anemia. The wider study: Mean DNA quantity obtained from sorted CD4+ and CD8+ cells was 3 to 4 ug. The study, taken as a whole, reports: Between patients and controls, 25 to 30 CD8+ CDR3 sequences were found in common. CD8+ Simpson's diversity did not differ significantly between patients and controls.

Patients picked for sequencing had shown CD8+CD57+ cell expansion detected by flow cytometry. This TCR was sampled from a human donor with aplastic anemia. Material for sequencing was sorted CD4+, CD8+, or CD8+CD57+ T cells (not recorded which) from PBMCs.

Here the CDR3 reads CASKGAGGSSPLHF. The CDR3 bases are TGTGCCAGCAAGGGGGCTGGGGGCAGTTCACCCCTCCACTTT. The rearrangement joins TRBV2 to TRBJ1-6; 7 bases line up with TRBD1. The CDR3 sequence is 14 residues long. The ends lost 7 bases at V and 9 bases at J; junction bases unmatched: 9. CDR1 is SNHLY, CDR2 FYNNEI, per germline.